The text below deals with one T cell receptor (beta chain). The target antigen is unknown. The CDR3 loop spans 16 amino acids. V gave up 3 bases and J gave up 0 bases, with 15 bases separating them. Germline loops: CDR1 DFQATT, CDR2 SNEGSKA (reference sequence). This entry is derived from a study of T cell responses to AZD1222 COVID-19 vaccine. Overall study findings and caveats: It should be noted that donors were predominantly white British and more often female, and clonal diversity was possibly underestimated.

Measured with immunoSEQ multiplex PCR; TCRdb has only the in-frame clones, and not every one. The table shows 150,000 to 200,000 clones, with 85% to 90% occurring only once. Material: peripheral blood, obtained on day 0 of MenACWY control vaccination. This chain links TRBV20-1 with TRBJ2-1, with D possibly TRBD2 on 5 matching bases. The sequence came from an adult in good health. CDR3: CSASPGLSSSYNEQFF. The CDR3 DNA reads TGCAGTGCTAGTCCCGGACTTTCAAGCTCCTACAATGAGCAGTTCTTC.